These T cell receptor beta chains were read from a single sample in a study of blood T cells in healthy people across ages. TCRdb ran MiXCR on the 5' RACE reads and lists one entry per CDR3 protein. The sample carries 700,000 to 900,000 distinct CDR3 sequences, about a quarter recorded once. The same sample was also studied in work on T cells of mothers and their children.

Sequencing input: blood. The receptor set was obtained from a boy younger than 18 in good health. Both conserved end residues are part of each CDR3. A D gene is named only where the DNA matches it firmly. Some rows have no size entry. The others give once, few or many, or a class for an expanded clone.

d_call j_call clone_size v_call cdr3_aa cdr3_nt
TRBD2 TRBJ2-3 many TRBV11-2 CASSLNAGVLTDTQYF TGTGCCAGCAGCTTGAATGCGGGGGTGCTTACGGATACGCAGTATTTT
TRBD2 TRBJ2-5 few TRBV28 CASSSGLERAQYF TGTGCCAGCAGTTCTGGACTAGAGAGGGCCCAGTACTTC
TRBD1 TRBJ1-2 NA TRBV3-1 CASSQVTGGGDTF TGTGCCAGCAGCCAAGTTACAGGGGGCGGCGACACCTTC
NA TRBJ2-5 NA TRBV24-1 CATMKSAASEQYF TGTGCCACCATGAAATCGGCAGCCTCTGAGCAGTACTTC
NA TRBJ2-3 few TRBV5-6 CASSFPVGVGSTDTQYF TGTGCCAGCAGCTTCCCTGTGGGGGTCGGGAGCACAGATACGCAGTATTTT
NA TRBJ1-1 few TRBV12-3/TRBV12-4 CASSLWSGTFGTEAFF TGTGCCAGCAGTTTATGGTCCGGGACATTCGGCACTGAAGCTTTCTTT
NA TRBJ1-6 NA TRBV10-3 CAISEQGLSPNSPLHF TGTGCCATCAGTGAGCAGGGTTTGTCGCCAAATTCACCCCTCCACTTT
NA TRBJ1-4 few TRBV14 CASSPRTQTGEKLFF TGTGCCAGCAGCCCAAGAACACAGACAGGTGAAAAACTGTTTTTT
TRBD2 TRBJ2-1 NA TRBV20-1 CSADSPSGGSYNEQFF TGCAGTGCCGACTCCCCTAGCGGTGGGTCTTACAATGAGCAGTTCTTC
NA TRBJ1-2 NA TRBV14 CASSQDAASKGYGYTF TGTGCCAGCAGCCAAGATGCCGCATCTAAGGGTTATGGCTACACCTTC
NA TRBJ1-2 few TRBV4-1 CASSQRAAPAGYTF TGCGCCAGCAGCCAGCGAGCGGCTCCGGCTGGCTACACCTTC
TRBD2 TRBJ2-5 NA TRBV19 CASSIGGGGETQYF TGTGCCAGTAGTATCGGCGGGGGGGGAGAGACCCAGTACTTC
NA TRBJ1-2 NA TRBV12-3/TRBV12-4 CASSGSFGYTF TGTGCCAGCAGTGGGAGTTTCGGCTACACCTTC
NA TRBJ1-1 NA TRBV7-9 CASSASRDLEAFF TGTGCCAGCAGCGCATCTCGGGACCTTGAAGCTTTCTTT
NA TRBJ1-1 NA TRBV7-6 CASSLGGGPEAFF TGTGCCAGCAGCTTAGGTGGGGGGCCTGAAGCTTTCTTT
TRBD2 TRBJ2-7 NA TRBV7-8 CASSSRRKTSGRGDEQYF TGTGCCAGCAGCTCCCGCCGAAAGACTAGCGGGAGAGGGGATGAGCAGTACTTC
TRBD2 TRBJ2-2 NA TRBV9 CASSVEAGRTGELFF TGTGCCAGCAGCGTAGAAGCGGGGCGCACCGGGGAGCTGTTTTTT
NA TRBJ1-5 NA TRBV2 CASSVQGPNQPQHF TGTGCCAGCAGTGTGCAGGGGCCCAATCAGCCCCAGCATTTT
NA TRBJ1-4 once TRBV6-1 CASSSTGFWESNEKLFF TGTGCCAGCAGTAGTACAGGGTTCTGGGAGTCTAATGAAAAACTGTTTTTT
TRBD1 TRBJ1-4 few TRBV9 CASSGGTGEEKLFF TGTGCCAGCAGCGGCGGGACAGGAGAGGAAAAACTGTTTTTT
NA TRBJ2-1 few TRBV6-6 CASSYRGTSPRGEQFF TGTGCCAGCAGTTACAGGGGCACGTCGCCCCGGGGTGAGCAGTTCTTC
NA TRBJ1-2 few TRBV6-5 CASRPTGYGYTF TGTGCCAGCAGGCCGACAGGCTACGGCTACACCTTC
NA TRBJ1-4 few TRBV28 CASSLGGKTNEKLFF TGTGCCAGCAGTTTAGGGGGGAAAACTAATGAAAAACTGTTTTTT
NA TRBJ2-1 many TRBV12-3/TRBV12-4 CASSLGGYNEQFF TGTGCCAGCAGTTTAGGGGGGTACAATGAGCAGTTCTTC
NA TRBJ2-1 NA TRBV20-1 CSARISLSVGNEQFF TGCAGTGCTAGAATATCGCTGAGCGTAGGCAATGAGCAGTTCTTC
NA TRBJ1-4 few TRBV10-3 CAISESRPGGEKLFF TGTGCCATCAGTGAGTCCCGCCCAGGAGGCGAAAAACTGTTTTTT
NA TRBJ1-1 few TRBV6-5 CASSPGLSRTEAFF TGTGCCAGCAGCCCCGGCCTATCGAGGACTGAAGCTTTCTTT
NA TRBJ1-2 NA TRBV30 CAWTPGQLYGYTF TGTGCCTGGACTCCCGGGCAGCTATATGGCTACACCTTC
NA TRBJ1-5 NA TRBV24-1 CARAGVELQPQHF TGTGCACGAGCGGGGGTCGAACTTCAGCCCCAGCATTTT